Below, 29 T cell receptor beta chains from the same sample are listed, as sequenced in a study of T cell responses to AZD1222 COVID-19 vaccine. Some clones are missing from TCRdb's copy, which holds only in-frame ones; the method was immunoSEQ multiplex PCR. The sample has 150,000 to 200,000 clones; 88% are singletons. This specimen consisted of peripheral blood, obtained 28 days after the second AZD1222 dose. Every receptor here comes from an adult who received the AZD1222 COVID-19 vaccine.

The V gene is TRBV19, the J gene TRBJ2-5; TRBD1 might be the D (6 bases). From germline, CDR1 is LNHDA and CDR2 SQIVND (reference sequence). V lost 0 bases, J lost 4 bases, and 24 bases lay in between. This CDR3 is 19 amino acids long. Written as DNA, the CDR3 is TGTGCCAGTAGTATAGACCCCCGGACTGGACAGATTTTTGGAGAGACCCAGTACTTC. Translated: CASSIDPRTGQIFGETQYF. The full variable domain, with the rest looked up from reference TRBV19 and TRBJ2-5, is DGGITQSPKYLFRKEGQNVTLSCEQNLNHDAMYWYRQDPGQGLRLIYYSQIVNDFQKGDIAEGYSVSREKKESFPLTVTSAQKNPTAFYLCASSIDPRTGQIFGETQYFGPGTRLLVL.

The genes are TRBV5-1 and TRBJ2-1; 11 bases map to TRBD1. Trimming took 4 bases from V and 10 from J; bases not matched to a gene: 13. The CDR3 loop spans 16 amino acids. Germline values: CDR1 SGHRS, CDR2 YFSETQ. The CDR3 protein is CASSPGTGGDLREQFF. The CDR3 nucleotides read TGCGCCAGCAGCCCGGGGACAGGGGGGGATTTGAGGGAGCAGTTCTTC.

The chain combines TRBV5-1 with TRBJ2-7, with 9 nucleotides matching TRBD2. Unmatched junction bases numbered 8, after V lost 4 bases and J lost 6 bases. The CDR3 is made up of 14 amino acids. The germline gives CDR1 SGHRS, CDR2 YFSETQ. CDR3 sequence: CASSMPGLAFEQYF. The CDR3 coding sequence is TGCGCCAGCAGCATGCCGGGACTAGCTTTCGAGCAGTACTTC.

The chain recombines TRBV2 with TRBJ2-3; 10 bases map to TRBD1. Germline assignment: CDR1 SNHLY and CDR2 FYNNEI. V trimming: 5 bases; J trimming: 1 base; junction bases outside the gene matches: 15. The CDR3 runs 19 residues. CDR3 bases: TGTGCCAGCAGTACACGACAGGGGGCTCCGGGGGTGGGCACAGATACGCAGTATTTT. This sequence encodes CASSTRQGAPGVGTDTQYF.

This clone was seen a few times. The V and J genes are TRBV27 and TRBJ1-6; weak D call: TRBD1 (6 bases). Germline CDR1 is MNHEY and CDR2 is SMNVEV (reference sequence). With 1 base removed from V and 10 bases from J, the gap between germline ends came to 14 bases. The CDR3 is 15 residues long. CDR3: CASSLYEGGPSPLHF. The CDR3 bases are TGTGCCAGCAGTTTATATGAGGGGGGTCCCTCACCCCTCCACTTT.

The chain uses TRBV6-2 or TRBV6-3 and TRBJ1-5; TRBD1 aligns across 9 bases. The germline CDR1 and CDR2 sequences are MNHEY and SVGEGT. Losses at the gene ends were 3 bases for V and 5 bases for J; bases not matched to a gene: 8. CDR3 size: 16 residues. The CDR3 DNA reads as TGTGCCAGCAGTTATTTAGGGACAGGGCTCCATCAGCCCCAGCATTTT. This translates into CASSYLGTGLHQPQHF.

The chain employs TRBV4-3 and TRBJ2-1, with TRBD2 matching over 11 bases. There are 16 residues in the CDR3. Germline-derived CDR1 and CDR2 are LGHNA and YSLEER. Losses at the gene ends were 1 base for V and 5 bases for J; bases not matched to a gene: 4. CDR3 sequence: CASSQGPGLADNEQFF. The CDR3 DNA reads TGCGCCAGCAGCCAAGGTCCGGGACTAGCGGACAATGAGCAGTTCTTC.

The chain is built from TRBV6-5 and TRBJ2-5; no clear D. The germline gives CDR1 MNHEY, CDR2 SVGAGI. With 2 bases removed from V and 2 bases from J, the gap between germline ends came to 9 bases. The length of the CDR3 is 14 residues. The DNA for the CDR3 is TGTGCCAGCAGTTACGGAGTCTCACAAGAGACCCAGTACTTC. Amino acids: CASSYGVSQETQYF.

In regard to this clone: This specimen includes other DNA sequences encoding the same CDR3. The chain uses TRBV19 and TRBJ2-1; 9 bases map to TRBD1. Germline CDR1 LNHDA, CDR2 SQIVND (reference sequence). The CDR3 runs to 15 residues. With V trimmed by 5 bases and J by 2 bases, 4 bases remained unmatched. DNA of the CDR3: TGTGCCAGTAGTTTGGACAGGGGCGCCTACAATGAGCAGTTCTTC. This gives the protein CASSLDRGAYNEQFF.

V is TRBV6-2 or TRBV6-3 and J is TRBJ2-1; D gene ambiguous. V was cut by 5 bases and J by 12 bases, with 14 bases left in between. The CDR3 length is 12 residues. Germline V gene sequence: CDR1 MNHEY, CDR2 SVGEGT. CDR3: CASSPPGEGQFF. The CDR3 DNA is TGTGCCAGCAGTCCCCCTGGGGAAGGGCAGTTCTTC.

This chain uses TRBV18 with TRBJ1-3, with D possibly matching TRBD1 (5 bases). The CDR3 has 14 amino acids. The V and J ends lost 1 base and 3 bases respectively, with 7 bases between them. The germline CDR1 and CDR2 sequences are KGHSH and LQKENI. The CDR3 is CASSPLDSGNTIYF. In DNA form, the CDR3 reads TGTGCCAGCTCACCACTCGACAGTGGAAACACCATATATTTT. The variable domain in full, completed from reference TRBV18 and TRBJ1-3, reads NAGVMQNPRHLVRRRGQEARLRCSPMKGHSHVYWYRQLPEEGLKFMVYLQKENIIDESGMPKERFSAEFPKEGPSILRIQQVVRGDSAAYFCASSPLDSGNTIYFGEGSWLTVV.

V is TRBV5-6 and J is TRBJ2-5; the D is unclear. The CDR3 totals 13 residues. V was trimmed by 4 bases and J by 1 base, leaving 8 bases between them. Per the germline V gene, CDR1 is SGHDT and CDR2 is YYEEEE. This chain's CDR3 is CASSISSQETQYF. CDR3 nucleotides: TGTGCCAGCAGCATTAGTTCCCAAGAGACCCAGTACTTC.

The V gene is TRBV12-3 or TRBV12-4, the J gene TRBJ2-1, with 7 positions matching TRBD1. The V gene end was trimmed by 6 bases and the J gene end by 4 bases; junction bases not matched to a gene: 3. The CDR3 loop spans 13 amino acids. CDR3 DNA: TGTGCCAGCAGAACAGGGGCGTACAATGAGCAGTTCTTC. As protein: CASRTGAYNEQFF.

This chain links TRBV29-1 with TRBJ2-6; tentative D call: TRBD2 (6 bases). Trimming left V 3 bases short and J 0 bases short, with 12 bases between. The CDR3 runs to 16 residues. CDR1 SQVTM and CDR2 ANQGSEA come from the germline V gene. The CDR3 loop reads CSVDLDGSSGANVLTF. The CDR3 DNA reads as TGCAGCGTTGACCTCGACGGGAGCTCTGGGGCCAACGTCCTGACTTTC.

The chain recombines TRBV13 with TRBJ2-7; the D gene is possibly TRBD2 (6 bases). The length of the CDR3 is 14 residues. V was shortened by 4 bases and J by 2 bases, with 12 bases between the two germline ends. Germline V gene data show CDR1 as PRHDT and CDR2 as FYEKMQ (reference sequence). CDR3 nucleotides: TGTGCCAGCAGCTCGGGCGGGAAGGCCTACGAGCAGTACTTC. It translates to CASSSGGKAYEQYF.

The chain links TRBV5-1 to TRBJ2-1; either TRBD1 or TRBD2 may fit D (6 bases each). Trimming removed 3 bases from V and 6 bases from J, with 19 bases in between. In germline, CDR1 is SGHRS, CDR2 YFSETQ. The CDR3 has 16 amino acids. The CDR3 coding sequence is TGCGCCAGCAGCTCCTGGTTGGAGGGGGGCATCAATGAGCAGTTCTTC. Its protein product is CASSSWLEGGINEQFF.

This clone has more than one count but fewer than ten. The same CDR3 arises from other DNA sequences in this sample as well. The chain couples TRBV6-5 to TRBJ1-2; D remains ambiguous. This CDR3 is built from 15 residues. V lost 0 bases and J 4 bases, leaving 12 bases between the germline ends. Germline values: CDR1 MNHEY, CDR2 SVGAGI. The CDR3 DNA sequence: TGTGCCAGCAGTTACTCGAATCGGGTGAGCTATGGCTACACCTTC. Its protein product is CASSYSNRVSYGYTF.

The chain is built from TRBV6-4 and TRBJ2-1, with D perhaps matching TRBD2 (5 bases). CDR1 MRHNA and CDR2 SNTAGT come from the germline V gene. Trimming removed 3 bases at V and 0 bases at J, with 15 bases between. The CDR3 length is 17 residues. This chain's CDR3 is CASSERFTGSSYNEQFF. CDR3 bases: TGTGCCAGCAGTGAACGTTTCACGGGATCCTCCTACAATGAGCAGTTCTTC.

The chain combines TRBV12-3 or TRBV12-4 with TRBJ2-5; D is undetermined. CDR3 length: 13 amino acids. V was cut by 5 bases and J by 4 bases, with 11 bases left in between. The CDR3 loop reads CASSPASPETQYF. The CDR3 DNA follows: TGTGCCAGCAGTCCCGCATCCCCAGAGACCCAGTACTTC.

The rearrangement joins TRBV4-1 to TRBJ2-5, with D perhaps matching TRBD1 or TRBD2 (7 bases each). CDR1 MGHRA and CDR2 YSYEKL come from the germline V gene. V was shortened by 5 bases and J by 4 bases, with 20 bases between the two germline ends. The CDR3 has 16 residues. The CDR3 bases are TGCGCCAGCAGCGCCCAGGGGGGGGCTATGGGAGAGACCCAGTACTTC. Its protein product is CASSAQGGAMGETQYF.

J is TRBJ1-1 and V is TRBV6-4, with D hard to call. Germline CDR1 reads MRHNA; CDR2 reads SNTAGT. V was trimmed by 3 bases and J by 1 base, leaving 6 bases between them. CDR3 length: 13 residues. The CDR3 is CASSEQTNTEAFF. Written as DNA, the CDR3 is TGTGCCAGCAGTGAACAGACGAACACTGAAGCTTTCTTT.

The J gene is TRBJ1-1, the V gene TRBV10-3, with D possibly TRBD1 on 5 matching bases. V gave up 3 bases and J gave up 8 bases, with 13 bases separating them. CDR1 is ENHRY and CDR2 is SYGVKD in the germline V gene. This CDR3 is 13 amino acids long. The CDR3 protein is CAISEVGTDEAFF. CDR3 nucleotides: TGTGCCATCAGTGAAGTGGGGACGGACGAAGCTTTCTTT.

This clone was seen more than once but under ten times. J is TRBJ2-1 and V is TRBV11-2; 10 bases align to TRBD2. This CDR3 has 15 residues. Germline V gives CDR1 SGHAT, CDR2 FQNNGV. V shed 6 bases and J 1 base; nucleotides not matched to a gene: 3. This CDR3 is CASRILAGSYNEQFF. DNA of the CDR3: TGTGCCAGCAGGATACTAGCGGGGTCCTACAATGAGCAGTTCTTC.

The rearrangement joins TRBV6-1 to TRBJ1-3, with no clear D. V was shortened by 4 bases and J by 4 bases, with 11 bases between the two germline ends. The CDR3 runs to 14 residues. Looked up from germline, CDR1 is MNHNS and CDR2 is SASEGT. The CDR3 region has the DNA TGTGCCAGCAGTGGAGCCGGGTTCGGAAACACCATATATTTT. Amino acids: CASSGAGFGNTIYF.

The J gene is TRBJ2-5, the V gene TRBV29-1; 10 bases are a match to TRBD2. The CDR3 length is 13 residues. With 3 bases clipped from V and 5 bases from J, the junction kept 3 bases outside the gene matches. Germline CDR1 SQVTM, CDR2 ANQGSEA. CDR3 in DNA: TGCAGCGTTGATGTTAGCGGGAGGGAGACCCAGTACTTC. Amino acid sequence: CSVDVSGRETQYF.

The J gene is TRBJ2-7, the V gene TRBV11-2; 8 bases line up with TRBD1. The CDR3 is 15 residues long. Germline V gene lookup returns CDR1 SGHAT and CDR2 FQNNGV. V was pared by 3 bases and J by 2 bases, with 6 bases of the junction left unmatched. This chain's CDR3 is CASSFSRTGPYEQYF. CDR3 nucleotides: TGTGCCAGCAGCTTTTCCAGGACAGGGCCCTACGAGCAGTACTTC.

This sequence joins TRBV19 and TRBJ2-1; 10 nucleotides line up with TRBD1. CDR1 and CDR2 (germline): LNHDA, SQIVND (reference sequence). V was pared by 6 bases and J by 6 bases, with 2 bases of the junction left unmatched. This CDR3 has 13 amino acids. The CDR3 nucleotides are TGTGCCAGTAGGACAGGGGGCCGCAATGAGCAGTTCTTC. This encodes CASRTGGRNEQFF.

The DNA of the CDR3 is TGTGCTAGTGGTTTAGGACAGTCGAACACCGGGGAGCTGTTTTTT. Translated: CASGLGQSNTGELFF. The chain uses TRBV12-5 and TRBJ2-2; D possibly corresponds to TRBD1 (6 bases). Per germline, CDR1 LGHNT and CDR2 FRNRAP. The V end was cut by 3 bases, the J end by 0 bases, with 8 bases between. This CDR3 is 15 amino acids long. Together with reference TRBV12-5 and TRBJ2-2, the CDR3 gives the full variable domain: DARVTQTPRHKVTEMGQEVTMRCQPILGHNTVFWYRQTMMQGLELLAYFRNRAPLDDSGMPKDRFSAEMPDATLATLKIQPSEPRDSAVYFCASGLGQSNTGELFFGEGSRLTVL.

CDR3 bases: TGTGCCAGTCCGTGGGGACAGGGACGCGACACTGAAGCTTTCTTT. This sequence encodes CASPWGQGRDTEAFF. This chain connects TRBV19 to TRBJ1-1; 9 bases fit TRBD1. This CDR3 region has 15 residues. Germline CDR1 LNHDA, CDR2 SQIVND (reference sequence). V dropped 8 bases and J dropped 3; count of bases not matched to a gene: 10.